This T cell receptor (beta chain) was recovered during a study of CD8 T cells in Susac syndrome (dated by TCRdb to between 2019 and 2020). Describing the broader study: Repertoire sequencing was used to test whether CD8+ T cell activation and differentiation in Susac syndrome was antigen driven. Clonality of the CD8+ T cell repertoire was compared between about a dozen healthy donors, approximately 14 Susac syndrome patients and roughly 16 multiple sclerosis patients. Findings and caveats that apply to the study as a whole: The number of individuals in the TCR sequencing and HLA analysis was acknowledged as relatively small.

Peripheral blood CD8+ and CD4+ T cells from healthy donors, Susac syndrome patients and multiple sclerosis patients were profiled using high-throughput TCR beta sequencing. Multiple sclerosis controls were treatment-naive patients with stable or active relapsing-remitting disease fulfilling revised McDonald criteria. Bulk CD8+ and CD4+ T cells were purified magnetically by negative isolation, whereas CD8+ TEMRA cells were enriched by FACS. Blood was drawn into EDTA tubes, processed within 24 hours, and PBMCs were isolated by density gradient centrifugation. PBMCs destined for TCR sequencing were cryopreserved in liquid nitrogen and later thawed in a 37 °C water bath. The sorted or isolated CD4+, CD8+ and CD8+ TEMRA cells had a purity of 90% or higher. This clonotype was observed a single time. Which antigen it targets is not known. No much larger clonotype is one base removed from it; base qualities were not supplied. One read gives only weak evidence.

RNA was extracted with the RNeasy kit and roughly 0.45 to 1 ug was reverse transcribed using random hexamers. The immunoSEQ multiplex PCR assay, which covers 54 Vbeta and 13 Jbeta segments, was used to amplify TCR beta CDR3 regions. PCR amplification bias was corrected using a synthetic template baseline for primer optimization and computational correction. The paper's data handling went like this. Only productive sequences were kept, with reads annotated to V, D and J genes according to IMGT and analyzed in immunoSEQ Analyzer. Clonality was computed as one minus Shannon entropy normalized by log2 of the number of productive unique sequences. For each patient and control, public and private clones were evaluated among the 100 most prevalent clones. A clone was defined as Susac-specific if it was absent from the healthy and MS cohorts, from over a thousand published viral clones and from other ImmuneACCESS disease sequences. TCRdb trimmed the raw reads at Q25, called clones with MiXCR and kept productive beta chains. Rows are combined by CDR3 protein, so each entry shows the most common genes and DNA. In this record, the V and J calls reflect TCRdb's handling and not the investigators' own analysis. The sample includes under 200,000 distinct CDR3 sequences, with around 96% observed a single time. Less than 0.2% of the sample goes to the ten largest clones.

Taken from the germline V gene, the CDR1 and CDR2 loops are MNHEY and SVGAGI. Including cysteine and phenylalanine, the CDR3 has 12 amino acids. Only the CDR3 DNA is retained, 36 bases long and in frame from the first base. Deletion took 2 bases off V and 7 bases off J, with a span of 8 bases between the germline ends. The sample consisted of CD8+ T cells from PBMCs. The TCR comes from a human donor with multiple sclerosis. This receptor chain uses TRBV6-5 and TRBJ1-1; TRBD1 might be the D gene, on 5 matching bases. The nucleotide sequence is given as TGTGCCAGCAGTTACGACAGTGTTGAAGCTTTCTTT. It specifies CASSYDSVEAFF.